The 3 T cell receptor beta chains given below trace back to one sample, sequenced in a study of blood T cell repertoires in COVID-19. Measured with immunoSEQ multiplex PCR; TCRdb has only the in-frame clones, and not every one. The table has about 210,000 clones, around 80% seen once. Material: peripheral blood. These receptors all come from an elderly woman with COVID-19, enrolled during active disease.

CDR3 amino acids: CASSPRTGSSGANVLTF. In DNA, the CDR3 is TGTGCCAGCTCCCCGAGGACAGGGAGCTCTGGGGCCAACGTCCTGACTTTC. J is TRBJ2-6 and V is TRBV18, with 8 bases that match TRBD1. Germline lookup yields CDR1 KGHSH and CDR2 LQKENI. J was trimmed by 0 bases and V by 6 bases; bases with no gene match: 7. This CDR3 is 17 amino acids long. Supplemented by reference TRBV18 and TRBJ2-6, the full variable domain reads NAGVMQNPRHLVRRRGQEARLRCSPMKGHSHVYWYRQLPEEGLKFMVYLQKENIIDESGMPKERFSAEFPKEGPSILRIQQVVRGDSAAYFCASSPRTGSSGANVLTFGAGSRLTVL.

The chain joins TRBV3-1 (or the pseudogene TRBV3-2) to TRBJ2-7; the D gene is possibly TRBD2 (6 bases). This CDR3 comprises 15 residues. Trimming pared 2 bases from V and 4 bases from J, leaving 15 bases between. Germline V gene sequence: CDR1 LGHDT, CDR2 YNNKEL (reference sequence). CDR3 protein: CASSQLEGGVYEQYF. CDR3 sequence (DNA): TGTGCCAGCAGCCAATTGGAGGGAGGAGTTTACGAGCAGTACTTC.

The rearrangement uses TRBV3-1 (or the pseudogene TRBV3-2) and TRBJ2-4, with a tentative D call TRBD1 (6 bases). Germline lookup yields CDR1 LGHDT and CDR2 YNNKEL (reference sequence). Trimming took 3 bases from V and 7 from J, leaving 19 bases between them. The CDR3 has 16 amino acids. The CDR3 protein is CASSQTGVGPGNIQYF. The DNA for the CDR3 is TGTGCCAGCAGCCAGACAGGTGTGGGGCCCGGGAACATTCAGTACTTC.